These 23 T cell receptor beta chains share one sample of origin, sequenced in a study of T cell responses to AZD1222 COVID-19 vaccine. Measured with immunoSEQ multiplex PCR; TCRdb has only the in-frame clones, and not every one. The sample shows about 150,000 clones, about 89% of them seen only once. The sample was peripheral blood, taken 28 days after the second AZD1222 dose. Source of these receptors: an adult who received the AZD1222 COVID-19 vaccine.

The gene calls are TRBV25-1 and TRBJ1-2, with D unclear. Germline CDR1 and CDR2: MGHDK and SYGVNS. V was pared by 4 bases and J by 4 bases, with 7 bases between. The CDR3 has 12 residues. CDR3 loop: CASSAVSYGYTF. CDR3 in DNA: TGTGCCAGCAGTGCCGTTAGCTATGGCTACACCTTC.

The J gene is TRBJ1-1, the V gene TRBV5-1; 7 positions agree with TRBD1. J lost 13 bases, V lost 6 bases, and 18 bases had no gene match. Looked up from germline, CDR1 is SGHRS and CDR2 is YFSETQ. This CDR3 region has 14 residues. CDR3 loop: CASNDPRRGSEGFF. The DNA of the CDR3 is TGCGCCAGCAATGACCCCCGCAGGGGGAGCGAGGGTTTCTTT.

This sequence joins TRBV20-1 and TRBJ2-7; 7 nucleotides agree with TRBD1. The trim removed 6 bases at V and 7 bases at J, leaving 6 bases unmatched. The V gene's germline CDR1 is DFQATT and CDR2 SNEGSKA (reference sequence). CDR3 length: 11 amino acids. In DNA, the CDR3 is TGCAGTGCGACGGGACAGCAAGAGCAGTACTTC. Amino acids: CSATGQQEQYF.

This rearrangement joins TRBV5-1 to TRBJ1-2, with D perhaps TRBD1 (5 bases). CDR3 length: 14 amino acids. Trimming removed 0 bases from V and 6 bases from J, with 12 bases in between. Germline V gene sequence: CDR1 SGHRS, CDR2 YFSETQ. CDR3: CASSLEWGGNGYTF. The CDR3 DNA reads as TGCGCCAGCAGCTTGGAATGGGGGGGAAATGGCTACACCTTC.

The rearrangement uses TRBV5-1 and TRBJ2-5, with TRBD2 identical over 9 bases. The J segment lost 5 bases and the V segment lost 1 base, leaving 6 bases of the junction unmatched. This CDR3 comprises 15 residues. Germline-derived CDR1 and CDR2 are SGHRS and YFSETQ. CDR3 nucleotides: TGCGCCAGCAGCTTGAAAGCGGGAGGCCCGGAGACCCAGTACTTC. Its translation: CASSLKAGGPETQYF.

The gene calls are TRBV5-1 and TRBJ2-3; TRBD1 agrees at 9 bases. The J segment lost 1 base and the V segment lost 0 bases, leaving 0 bases of the junction unmatched. Germline CDR1 and CDR2: SGHRS and YFSETQ. The length of the CDR3 is 15 residues. CDR3 DNA sequence: TGCGCCAGCAGCTTGGGGGACAGGGGCACAGATACGCAGTATTTT. Translated, it gives CASSLGDRGTDTQYF.

The V gene is TRBV7-2, the J gene TRBJ2-7; D is unresolved. Per germline, CDR1 SGHTA and CDR2 FQGNSA. This CDR3 has 14 residues. V was pared by 4 bases and J by 6 bases, with 16 bases between. CDR3 sequence (DNA): TGTGCCAGCAGCTCCCGAATGGTCGGTTCCGAGCAGTACTTC. Its translation: CASSSRMVGSEQYF.

The rearrangement joins TRBV3-1 (or the pseudogene TRBV3-2) to TRBJ2-1, with TRBD2 as a possible D gene (7 bases). Trimming took 2 bases from V and 7 from J, leaving 21 bases between them. The CDR3 runs 17 residues. Germline CDR1 reads LGHDT; CDR2 reads YNNKEL (reference sequence). CDR3 bases: TGTGCCAGCAGCCAAATAGATGGGCGGGGGCAGTTGAATGAGCAGTTCTTC. Its translation is CASSQIDGRGQLNEQFF.

The rearrangement links TRBV5-1 to TRBJ2-7, with 8 bases aligning to TRBD1. Unmatched junction bases numbered 9, after V lost 4 bases and J lost 6 bases. Germline values: CDR1 SGHRS, CDR2 YFSETQ. The CDR3 totals 14 residues. In nucleotides, the CDR3 is TGCGCCAGCAGCCCAGGACAGGGTCCCCTCGAGCAGTACTTC. The encoded protein is CASSPGQGPLEQYF.

CDR3 amino acids: CASSLRAPPVGNTIYF. The CDR3, as DNA: TGTGCCAGCAGCTTGAGGGCTCCTCCAGTTGGAAACACCATATATTTT. This chain connects TRBV5-8 to TRBJ1-3; D gene ambiguous. Germline assignment: CDR1 SGHTS and CDR2 YDEGEE. The length of the CDR3 is 16 residues. The V end lost 1 base, the J end lost 3 bases, and 14 bases lay between the germline ends.

V usage is TRBV7-3 and J usage is TRBJ2-5, with TRBD2 matching 7 bases. Germline V gene lookup returns CDR1 SGHTA and CDR2 FQGTGA. This CDR3 has 14 residues. V was pared by 4 bases and J by 5 bases, with 7 bases of the junction left unmatched. The CDR3 is CASSSRPGGETQYF. The CDR3 nucleotides are TGTGCCAGCAGCTCGCGCCCCGGGGGGGAGACCCAGTACTTC.

The rearrangement joins TRBV6-5 to TRBJ2-7, with D possibly being TRBD1 (6 bases). Germline CDR1 and CDR2: MNHEY and SVGAGI. Deletions cut 2 bases from V and 6 bases from J, with 11 bases between. The CDR3 sequence is 13 residues long. The DNA for the CDR3 is TGTGCCAGCAGTTACAACAGGGAAAGCGAGCAGTACTTC. It specifies CASSYNRESEQYF.

The chain is built from TRBV16 and TRBJ2-1, with 11 bases fitting TRBD2. V trimming: 3 bases; J trimming: 6 bases; junction bases outside the gene matches: 1. CDR1 KGHSY and CDR2 FQNENV come from the germline V gene. The CDR3 has 14 amino acids. Written as DNA, the CDR3 is TGTGCCAGCAGCCATCTAGCGGGAGGCAATGAGCAGTTCTTC. Protein: CASSHLAGGNEQFF. Combining the CDR3 with reference TRBV16 and TRBJ2-1 gives the whole variable domain GEEVAQTPKHLVRGEGQKAKLYCAPIKGHSYVFWYQQVLKNEFKFLISFQNENVFDETGMPKERFSAKCLPNSPCSLEIQATKLEDSAVYFCASSHLAGGNEQFFGPGTRLTVL.

The genes are TRBV29-1 and TRBJ2-7, with TRBD1 identical over 9 bases. CDR1 is SQVTM and CDR2 is ANQGSEA in the germline V gene. J lost 7 bases, V lost 1 base, and 5 bases had no gene match. The CDR3 consists of 13 residues. The CDR3: CSVEVQGAWEQYF. The CDR3 region has the DNA TGCAGCGTTGAAGTACAGGGGGCGTGGGAGCAGTACTTC.

The chain has TRBV7-9 and TRBJ2-5; weak D call: TRBD2 (5 bases). With 1 base removed from V and 2 bases from J, the gap between germline ends came to 11 bases. In germline, CDR1 is SEHNR, CDR2 FQNEAQ (reference sequence). The CDR3 consists of 15 residues. DNA of the CDR3: TGTGCCAGCAGCTTAGTTACGGGGATACAAGAGACCCAGTACTTC. Residues: CASSLVTGIQETQYF.

The V gene is TRBV19, the J gene TRBJ1-5; D is perhaps TRBD1 (5 bases). The CDR3 length is 14 residues. Germline V gene lookup returns CDR1 LNHDA and CDR2 SQIVND (reference sequence). The germline V and J ends were trimmed by 3 bases and 4 bases, with 10 bases remaining between them. The CDR3 region has the DNA TGTGCCAGTAGTATCGCCGGGGGTAATCAGCCCCAGCATTTT. The encoded protein is CASSIAGGNQPQHF.

This chain links TRBV10-2 with TRBJ2-3; D is undetermined. Germline V lookup: CDR1 WSHSY, CDR2 SAAADI. The CDR3 length is 11 residues. Trimming cost V 7 bases and J 4 bases, with 6 bases left between them. The CDR3 protein is CASIGADTQYF. CDR3 in DNA: TGCGCCAGCATTGGGGCAGATACGCAGTATTTT.

The chain recombines TRBV9 with TRBJ2-1; D unresolved. Germline CDR1 SGDLS, CDR2 YYNGEE. Trimming stripped 0 bases from V and 5 bases from J, with 15 bases between. The CDR3 length is 16 residues. As DNA, the CDR3 is TGTGCCAGCAGCGTAGCTATTCGACCGACTGACAATGAGCAGTTCTTC. This codes for CASSVAIRPTDNEQFF.

The CDR3, as DNA: TGCGCCAGCAGCCAAGGGCTAGCGGTCTCCTACGAGCAGTACTTC. Translated: CASSQGLAVSYEQYF. The chain combines TRBV4-1 with TRBJ2-7; 7 bases fit TRBD2. The germline V gene encodes CDR1 MGHRA and CDR2 YSYEKL. This CDR3 contains 15 residues. V gave up 1 base and J gave up 0 bases; unmatched junction bases: 3.

The chain employs TRBV29-1 and TRBJ2-7; D is undetermined. With 1 base removed from V and 5 bases from J, the gap between germline ends came to 15 bases. The CDR3 extends over 14 amino acids. Germline V CDR1 and CDR2: SQVTM, ANQGSEA. CDR3 sequence (DNA): TGCAGCGTTGAAGGTCCCGGTATCACCGACGAGCAGTACTTC. Protein product: CSVEGPGITDEQYF.

CDR3 nucleotide sequence: TGTGCCAGCAGCTCGCGTCTGGGGGAGACCCAGCATTTT. Translation: CASSSRLGETQHF. V is TRBV5-5 and J is TRBJ1-5, with TRBD1 as a possible D gene (5 bases). The CDR3 is 13 amino acids. Trimming removed 3 bases at V and 11 bases at J, with 15 bases between. Germline CDR1 and CDR2: SGHKS and YYEKEE (reference sequence). The full variable domain, with the rest looked up from reference TRBV5-5 and TRBJ1-5, is DAGVTQSPTHLIKTRGQQVTLRCSPISGHKSVSWYQQVLGQGPQFIFQYYEKEERGRGNFPDRFSARQFPNYSSELNVNALLLGDSALYLCASSSRLGETQHFGDGTRLSIL.

V gene TRBV20-1 combines with J gene TRBJ1-1; the D is unclear. With 0 bases removed from V and 7 bases from J, the gap between germline ends came to 6 bases. The CDR3 extends over 11 amino acids. Germline V gene lookup returns CDR1 DFQATT and CDR2 SNEGSKA (reference sequence). The CDR3 region has the DNA TGCAGTGCTAGAGATGCCAGTGAAGCTTTCTTT. Its translation: CSARDASEAFF.

The gene calls are TRBV28 and TRBJ2-7, with TRBD1 matching over 10 bases. Germline-derived CDR1 and CDR2 are MDHEN and SYDVKM. CDR3 length equals 15 residues. J lost 4 bases, V lost 3 bases, and 6 bases had no gene match. Here the CDR3 reads CASSFRDRGFYEQYF. For the CDR3, the DNA is TGTGCCAGCAGTTTCCGGGACAGGGGATTTTACGAGCAGTACTTC.